Included here is one T cell receptor beta chain sequence, with context. Its antigen remains unidentified. This sample is drawn from a study of T-cell memory formation after mild COVID-19. Study as a whole: The TCR clusters were mostly specific to one donor.

Sample barcodes and UMIs were carried by the TCR alpha and TCR beta cDNA libraries that 5'RACE generated with constant-segment primers. In TCRdb, the 5' RACE reads were re-called with MiXCR into one record per CDR3 protein. The table has tens of thousands of distinct CDR3 sequences, about 15% seen once. Study results and caveats: Contracting clones localized mainly to CM and EM when CD4+ and mainly to EMRA when CD8+. Clones contracting day 15 to 85 were balanced CD4/CD8; later expanders leaned CD4+.

The sequenced sample was PBMCs or a T cell subset sorted from them (not recorded which). This receptor was identified in an adult woman who had mild COVID-19 (a few samples of this study predate the infection). Cell type and time point are not known.

The CDR3 DNA reads as TGTGCCAGCAGTGAATCCGGGACAGCAGACACCGGGGAGCTGTTTTTT. Protein product: CASSESGTADTGELFF. V gene TRBV25-1 combines with J gene TRBJ2-2; 7 bases are a match to TRBD1. The CDR3 runs to 16 residues. Losses at the gene ends were 1 base for V and 3 bases for J; bases not matched to a gene: 5. CDR1 is MGHDK and CDR2 is SYGVNS in the germline V gene. The whole variable domain, filled in from reference TRBV25-1 and TRBJ2-2, reads EADIYQTPRYLVIGTGKKITLECSQTMGHDKMYWYQQDPGMELHLIHYSYGVNSTEKGDLSSESTVSRIRTEHFPLTLESARPSHTSQYLCASSESGTADTGELFFGEGSRLTVL.